This paragraph reports one T cell receptor beta chain. The antigen is unknown. Some clones are missing from TCRdb's copy, which holds only in-frame ones; the method was immunoSEQ multiplex PCR. The data contain roughly 120,000 clones, about 88% of them singletons. The sample belongs to a study of T cell responses to AZD1222 COVID-19 vaccine. Study-wide results and caveats: There were mostly white British donors and more females than males, and clonal diversity was possibly underestimated. With dominance at 160-218 and 743-854, vaccine-associated CD4 TCRs spanned spike.

The CDR3 has 11 amino acids. V was shortened by 6 bases and J by 8 bases, with 7 bases between the two germline ends. Germline loops: CDR1 SGHTA, CDR2 FQGTGA. The chain combines TRBV7-3 with TRBJ2-2, with a possible D match to TRBD1 (5 bases). Sequenced here: peripheral blood, sampled on day 0 of AZD1222 vaccination. This TCR derives from an adult in good health. The CDR3 region has the DNA TGTGCCAGCAGAGGGGCAGGGGAGCTGTTTTTT. It codes for CASRGAGELFF.